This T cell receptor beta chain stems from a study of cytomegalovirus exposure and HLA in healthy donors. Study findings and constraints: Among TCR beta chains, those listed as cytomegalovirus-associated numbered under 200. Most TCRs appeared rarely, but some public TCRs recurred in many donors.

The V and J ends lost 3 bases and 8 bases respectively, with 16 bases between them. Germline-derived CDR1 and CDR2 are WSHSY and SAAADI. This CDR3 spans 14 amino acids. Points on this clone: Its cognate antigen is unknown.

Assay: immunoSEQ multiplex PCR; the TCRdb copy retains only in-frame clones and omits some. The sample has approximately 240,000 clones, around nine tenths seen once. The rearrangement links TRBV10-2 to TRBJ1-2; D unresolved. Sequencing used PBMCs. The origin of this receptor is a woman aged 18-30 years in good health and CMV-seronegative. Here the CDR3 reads CASSDGPGLEGYTF. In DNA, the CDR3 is TGCGCCAGCAGTGATGGACCCGGACTGGAGGGCTACACCTTC.